Following are 24 T cell receptor beta chains from one sample sequenced in a study of cytotoxic CD8 clonotypes in ibrutinib-treated CLL. The table came from immunoSEQ multiplex PCR; TCRdb's copy has only in-frame clones and leaves some out. The table shows 50,000 to 65,000 clones, with roughly 59% occurring only once. This sample comprised PBMCs, obtained after 12 months of ibrutinib treatment. Receptors were obtained from a human donor with chronic lymphocytic leukemia.

The rearrangement uses TRBV19 and TRBJ2-1, with a weak D call TRBD1 (5 bases). Germline loops: CDR1 LNHDA, CDR2 SQIVND (reference sequence). V was clipped by 4 bases and J by 6 bases, with 13 bases between them. This CDR3 region has 14 residues. The CDR3 spells CASSRTPIRNEQFF. Here the CDR3 DNA reads TGTGCCAGTAGTAGGACACCCATCCGCAATGAGCAGTTCTTC.

CDR3 protein: CASPNRGGRYEQYF. The DNA for the CDR3 is TGTGCCAGCCCGAACCGCGGCGGGAGGTACGAGCAGTACTTC. The V gene is TRBV27, the J gene TRBJ2-7; the match to TRBD2 covers 8 bases. This CDR3 spans 14 amino acids. Trimming removed 8 bases from V and 4 bases from J; junction bases left unmatched: 10. Germline values: CDR1 MNHEY, CDR2 SMNVEV (reference sequence).

This clone was counted between two and nine times. This chain links TRBV6-1 with TRBJ2-7; TRBD2 might be the D (5 bases). Trimming removed 5 bases at V and 2 bases at J, with 16 bases between. The length of the CDR3 is 15 residues. Per the germline V gene, CDR1 is MNHNS and CDR2 is SASEGT. CDR3 sequence (DNA): TGTGCCAGCAGTCTCTCGTCGACGGGGACCTACGAGCAGTACTTC. The encoded protein is CASSLSSTGTYEQYF.

The chain employs TRBV6-5 and TRBJ2-1; possibly TRBD1 or TRBD2 for D (5 bases each). This CDR3 contains 13 residues. The V end lost 4 bases, the J end lost 4 bases, and 8 bases lay between the germline ends. In germline, CDR1 is MNHEY, CDR2 SVGAGI. Here the CDR3 reads CASSLGVYNEQFF. For the CDR3, the DNA is TGTGCCAGCAGTTTGGGGGTATACAATGAGCAGTTCTTC.

By sample fraction, this clone is medium-sized. The rearrangement links TRBV19 to TRBJ1-2; D ambiguous. The length of the CDR3 is 13 residues. Germline V gives CDR1 LNHDA, CDR2 SQIVND (reference sequence). V lost 3 bases to trimming and J lost 4 bases, with 9 bases between them. The CDR3 DNA sequence: TGTGCCAGTAGTATCCTTGACCGCTATGGCTACACCTTC. Its protein is CASSILDRYGYTF.

The J gene is TRBJ2-2, the V gene TRBV6-6; 9 bases match TRBD1. Unmatched junction bases numbered 8, after V lost 7 bases and J lost 5 bases. Germline CDR1 MNHNY, CDR2 SVGAGI (reference sequence). The CDR3 is 15 residues long. The CDR3 loop is CASTLGQGATGELFF. The CDR3 DNA follows: TGTGCCAGCACTTTGGGACAGGGAGCGACCGGGGAGCTGTTTTTT.

The chain uses TRBV30 and TRBJ1-6, with no clear D. The ends were cut back, 3 bases at V and 4 bases at J, with 10 bases in the middle. Germline V gives CDR1 GTSNPN, CDR2 SVGIG (reference sequence). The CDR3 sequence is 14 residues long. CDR3 in amino acids: CAWRGGQYNSPLHF. The CDR3 DNA is TGTGCCTGGAGAGGCGGGCAGTATAATTCACCCCTCCACTTT.

The chain uses TRBV7-2 and TRBJ1-1, with 8 bases fitting TRBD1. The length of the CDR3 is 13 residues. With 6 bases clipped from V and 4 bases from J, the junction kept 4 bases outside the gene matches. Looked up from germline, CDR1 is SGHTA and CDR2 is FQGNSA. CDR3 sequence reads: CASREQGGTEAFF. The CDR3 nucleotides are TGTGCCAGCAGGGAACAGGGGGGCACTGAAGCTTTCTTT.

The genes are TRBV7-7 and TRBJ2-1; 7 positions match TRBD2. V lost 0 bases to trimming and J lost 4 bases; unmatched junction nucleotides: 6. The CDR3 has 16 residues. Germline V gene sequence: CDR1 SSHAT, CDR2 FNYEAQ (reference sequence). The CDR3: CASSLAGGGKYNEQFF. The CDR3 coding sequence is TGTGCCAGCAGCTTAGCTGGCGGGGGAAAATACAATGAGCAGTTCTTC.

This clone was observed a single time. The chain carries TRBV6-1 and TRBJ1-3; D is unclear. Trimming took off 6 bases at V and 6 bases at J, with 3 bases between the two ends. Germline V gene data show CDR1 as MNHNS and CDR2 as SASEGT. This CDR3 is built from 10 residues. The CDR3 DNA is TGTGCCAGCAGGGAAAACACCATATATTTT. Translating it yields CASRENTIYF.

V gene TRBV29-1 combines with J gene TRBJ1-1; D is possibly TRBD1 (6 bases). This CDR3 is 13 amino acids long. V shed 6 bases and J shed 3 bases, with 14 bases lying between them. Germline V gives CDR1 SQVTM, CDR2 ANQGSEA. Written as DNA, the CDR3 is TGCAGCGTCAGACCAGGGGAGTACACTGAAGCTTTCTTT. Protein sequence: CSVRPGEYTEAFF.

The table lists this clone with a count of one. The chain's CDR3 is CASSQISGSPRNEQFF. CDR3 DNA: TGTGCCAGCAGCCAAATAAGCGGGAGCCCAAGGAATGAGCAGTTCTTC. This chain links TRBV14 with TRBJ2-1, with 8 nucleotides matching TRBD2. Germline-derived CDR1 and CDR2 are SGHDN and FVKESK. This CDR3 has 16 residues. The V gene end was trimmed by 2 bases and the J gene end by 7 bases; junction bases not matched to a gene: 10.

This clone qualifies as medium-sized (0.01 to 0.1%). V usage is TRBV4-1 and J usage is TRBJ2-7, with 9 bases that match TRBD1. Per the germline V gene, CDR1 is MGHRA and CDR2 is YSYEKL. This CDR3 has 16 residues. V trimming: 4 bases; J trimming: 5 bases; junction bases outside the gene matches: 12. This chain's CDR3 is CASSPGNRDRDHEQYV. CDR3 coding DNA: TGCGCCAGCAGCCCCGGCAACCGGGACAGGGACCACGAGCAGTACGTC.

This clone has a count of ten or more. This sequence joins TRBV19 and TRBJ2-1; TRBD2 might be the D (6 bases). The CDR3 is 14 amino acids. With 3 bases removed from V and 10 bases from J, the gap between germline ends came to 16 bases. The germline V gene has CDR1 LNHDA and CDR2 SQIVND (reference sequence). CDR3 loop: CASSISGVAEEQFF. DNA of the CDR3: TGTGCCAGTAGTATCAGTGGGGTAGCGGAGGAGCAGTTCTTC.

Written as DNA, the CDR3 is TGCAGTGCTGAGGGTTCAGATACGCAGTATTTT. It is translated as CSAEGSDTQYF. The chain uses TRBV20-1 and TRBJ2-3, with D possibly TRBD2 on 5 matching bases. V lost 5 bases to trimming and J lost 4 bases, with 7 bases between them. Germline CDR1 reads DFQATT; CDR2 reads SNEGSKA (reference sequence). The CDR3 is made up of 11 amino acids.

This clone was recorded once. J is TRBJ2-5 and V is TRBV5-1; D not resolved. Per the germline V gene, CDR1 is SGHRS and CDR2 is YFSETQ. Trimming shortened V by 1 base and J by 7 bases, and 5 bases separated the two germline ends. CDR3 length equals 11 residues. CDR3 nucleotide sequence: TGCGCCAGCAGCTTGTCTGGGACCCAGTACTTC. It yields the protein CASSLSGTQYF.

J is TRBJ2-1 and V is TRBV29-1; 7 positions match TRBD1. The V gene's germline CDR1 is SQVTM and CDR2 ANQGSEA. The trim removed 6 bases at V and 9 bases at J, leaving 8 bases unmatched. The CDR3 is 12 residues long. CDR3 in DNA: TGCAGCGTAGGGGGCGGACGCGGTGAGCAGTTCTTC. Its translation is CSVGGGRGEQFF.

CDR3 in amino acids: CASSQDNRLNTDTQYF. DNA of the CDR3: TGCGCCAGCAGCCAAGATAACAGACTAAACACAGATACGCAGTATTTT. This chain connects TRBV4-1 to TRBJ2-3, with a weak D call TRBD2 (5 bases). Germline values: CDR1 MGHRA, CDR2 YSYEKL. CDR3 size: 16 residues. V gave up 0 bases and J gave up 2 bases, with 12 bases separating them.

V and J are TRBV4-1 and TRBJ2-2; D not resolved. V was pared by 0 bases and J by 1 base, with 6 bases between. CDR1 and CDR2 from the germline V gene are MGHRA and YSYEKL. This CDR3 is built from 15 residues. CDR3 amino acids: CASSQEPRNTGELFF. The CDR3 region has the DNA TGCGCCAGCAGCCAAGAGCCCAGGAACACCGGGGAGCTGTTTTTT.

The chain employs TRBV28 and TRBJ2-2; tentatively, D is TRBD1 (6 bases). Trimming pared 7 bases from V and 7 bases from J, leaving 13 bases between. The CDR3 sequence is 13 residues long. Looked up from germline, CDR1 is MDHEN and CDR2 is SYDVKM. CDR3 region: CASTLGGSGELFF. The CDR3 nucleotides read TGTGCCAGCACCTTAGGGGGAAGCGGGGAGCTGTTTTTT.

This clone occurred a few times. The chain joins TRBV7-6 to TRBJ2-5; D remains unclear. CDR1 SGHVS and CDR2 FNYEAQ come from the germline V gene. V lost 5 bases, J lost 4 bases, and 8 bases lay in between. The CDR3 consists of 12 residues. CDR3 loop: CASSRFRETQYF. The CDR3 DNA is TGTGCCAGCAGCCGCTTCAGAGAGACCCAGTACTTC.

This chain connects TRBV2 to TRBJ1-2, with a weak D call TRBD1 (5 bases). The CDR3 spans 15 residues. The V gene lost 0 bases and the J gene lost 6 bases, with 14 bases spanning the gap. The germline gives CDR1 SNHLY, CDR2 FYNNEI. The CDR3 DNA sequence: TGTGCCAGCAGTGAAGCCCGGGGGTACGGGAATGGCTACACCTTC. This codes for CASSEARGYGNGYTF.

The chain carries TRBV6-5 and TRBJ2-7; D gene unclear. Trimming left V 4 bases short and J 2 bases short, with 12 bases between. Germline V lookup: CDR1 MNHEY, CDR2 SVGAGI. The length of the CDR3 is 14 residues. The CDR3 is CASSWRTAPYEQYF. In DNA, the CDR3 is TGTGCCAGCAGTTGGCGGACGGCGCCCTACGAGCAGTACTTC.

This chain uses TRBV2 with TRBJ1-6; 9 bases line up with TRBD1. This CDR3 contains 14 residues. J was trimmed by 6 bases and V by 7 bases; bases with no gene match: 4. CDR1 is SNHLY and CDR2 is FYNNEI in the germline V gene. CDR3 coding DNA: TGTGCCAGCACCTCGGACAGGGGTAATTCACCCCTCCACTTT. Translating gives CASTSDRGNSPLHF.